Listed here is a single T cell receptor beta chain. The germline V gene has CDR1 MDHEN and CDR2 SYDVKM. The germline V and J ends were trimmed by 5 bases and 5 bases, with 9 bases remaining between them. The CDR3 length is 12 residues. Method: immunoSEQ multiplex PCR; TCRdb's copy keeps in-frame clones and lacks some. The table lists 140,000 to 150,000 clones, 80% to 90% of them singletons, with 2.5% to 3.5% in the top ten. The data derive from a study of blood T cell repertoires in COVID-19. For the study at large: Researchers got acute and convalescent COVID-19 samples from the United States, Italy and Spain. T cells, B-cell-depleted T cells, or PBMCs supplied cDNA or gDNA.

This sequence was found in a man aged 55 to 69 with active or convalescent COVID-19. What was sequenced was peripheral blood. The chain combines TRBV28 with TRBJ2-5, with D unclear. The CDR3 DNA sequence: TGTGCCAGCAGTATTTCAGCGGAGACCCAGTACTTC. Protein sequence: CASSISAETQYF.